This T cell receptor beta chain is from a study of blood T cell repertoires in COVID-19. Study at large: Whether acute or convalescent, the COVID-19 samples came from the United States, Italy and Spain. Sample material is recorded as cDNA or gDNA derived from T cells, B-cell-depleted T cells, or PBMCs.

Germline loops: CDR1 SGHRS, CDR2 YFSETQ. J lost 0 bases, V lost 6 bases, and 0 bases had no gene match. There are 13 residues in the CDR3. Per the authors' pipeline: How many nucleated cells were present was estimated from reference gene primer amplification. Only in-frame clones appear in the TCRdb table, and some are missing; sequencing was by immunoSEQ multiplex PCR. V and J calls and clone size are copied from that table; D and trimming were computed from the DNA. The sample carries 25,000 to 30,000 clones, 81% recorded once. The table lists this clone with a few counts. The V call is TRBV5-1, the J call TRBJ2-1; 7 positions match TRBD2. The TCR was taken from a woman aged 55-70 years with acute or convalescent COVID-19. The source material was peripheral blood. DNA for the CDR3: TGCGCCAGCACGGGGGGCTCCTACAATGAGCAGTTCTTC. Translated, it gives CASTGGSYNEQFF.